The present entry profiles one T cell receptor beta chain with its context. In the study's own analysis: It was from reference gene primer amplification that nucleated cell counts were estimated. The repertoire was sequenced with immunoSEQ multiplex PCR; TCRdb's copy has only in-frame clones and lacks some. The D gene and trimming were derived from the DNA, and the V and J assignments and clone size from that table. The sample shows approximately 180,000 clones, approximately 90% of them seen only once. These data come from a study of blood T cell repertoires in COVID-19. For the study at large: Acute and convalescent COVID-19 samples came from the United States, Italy and Spain.

Germline V gives CDR1 SGHDN, CDR2 FVKESK. The V gene end was trimmed by 2 bases and the J gene end by 8 bases; junction bases not matched to a gene: 8. CDR3 size: 15 residues. This TCR was sampled from a man in his forties or fifties with active or convalescent COVID-19. The chain carries TRBV14 and TRBJ1-4; 7 bases are shared with TRBD1. The material sequenced was peripheral blood. The CDR3 loop reads CASSQPGQKTEKLFF. CDR3 bases: TGTGCCAGCAGCCAACCGGGACAGAAAACCGAAAAACTGTTTTTT. Using reference TRBV14 and TRBJ1-4 for the parts outside the CDR3, the full variable domain is EAGVTQFPSHSVIEKGQTVTLRCDPISGHDNLYWYRRVMGKEIKFLLHFVKESKQDESGMPNNRFLAERTGGTYSTLKVQPAELEDSGVYFCASSQPGQKTEKLFFGSGTQLSVL.